These 28 T cell receptor beta chains were all obtained from the same sample, sequenced in a study of CD8 T cells in ankylosing spondylitis. TCRdb re-analysed the 5' RACE reads in MiXCR, keeping a single row per CDR3 protein. The profile covers around 210,000 distinct CDR3 sequences, with roughly 8.2% appearing a single time and around 5.1% taken by the ten largest. Sequencing used blood, either unsorted or a sorted T cell fraction (not recorded which). These receptors all stem from a female donor with ankylosing spondylitis or in good health (not recorded which).

This clonotype was seen repeatedly, ten times or more. The chain has TRBV27 and TRBJ2-7; possibly TRBD1 or TRBD2 for D (5 bases each). Germline CDR1 reads MNHEY; CDR2 reads SMNVEV (reference sequence). This CDR3 region has 15 residues. V shed 7 bases and J shed 1 base, with 17 bases lying between them. The CDR3 region has the DNA TGTGCCAGCACCCTCGGGGCGCGTGAGTCCTACGAGCAGTACTTC. Translating it yields CASTLGARESYEQYF.

This clonotype was seen at least ten times. The J gene is TRBJ2-2, the V gene TRBV12-3 or TRBV12-4, with TRBD2 identical over 8 bases. The ends lost 3 bases at V and 7 bases at J; junction bases unmatched: 7. The CDR3 is 15 amino acids. Here the CDR3 reads CASSFEAGADGELFF. The CDR3 DNA sequence: TGTGCCAGCAGTTTCGAAGCGGGAGCGGACGGGGAGCTGTTTTTT.

At least ten counts were recorded for this clonotype. V is TRBV6-2 or TRBV6-3 and J is TRBJ2-7; D call uncertain. Germline CDR1 MNHEY, CDR2 SVGEGT. The CDR3 extends over 14 amino acids. V lost 3 bases to trimming and J lost 7 bases, with 16 bases between them. The CDR3 loop is CASSYLGPTREQYF. The CDR3 coding sequence is TGTGCCAGCAGTTATCTAGGCCCGACCAGGGAGCAGTACTTC.

There are many counts of this clonotype. The chain links TRBV30 to TRBJ2-1; 7 bases map to TRBD2. The V and J ends lost 0 bases and 7 bases, in that order; junction bases with no gene match: 9. Looked up from germline, CDR1 is GTSNPN and CDR2 is SVGIG (reference sequence). The CDR3 is 15 amino acids. CDR3 nucleotide sequence: TGTGCCTGGAGTGTACGGGCGGGAGAGAGGAATGAGCAGTTCTTC. This codes for CAWSVRAGERNEQFF.

This clonotype was detected a few times. V usage is TRBV5-1 and J usage is TRBJ2-2; D unresolved. CDR1 is SGHRS, CDR2 YFSETQ, per germline. CDR3 length: 17 amino acids. Trimming removed 2 bases at V and 7 bases at J, with 21 bases between. This CDR3 reads CASSFDLGHLRGGELFF. DNA of the CDR3: TGCGCCAGCAGCTTTGATCTGGGCCATCTTAGAGGCGGGGAGCTGTTTTTT.

This clonotype was counted many times. The genes are TRBV11-1 and TRBJ2-3; unclear D gene. CDR3 length equals 16 residues. Per the germline V gene, CDR1 is SGHAT and CDR2 is FQDESV (reference sequence). Between the trimmed V and J ends, which lost 5 bases and 2 bases, there was a span of 17 bases. CDR3 amino acids: CASSHTESLLTDTQYF. DNA of the CDR3: TGTGCCAGCAGCCACACGGAGAGTCTCCTCACAGATACGCAGTATTTT.

With regard to this clonotype: This may arise from a read error, as a much more abundant clone is one base away. The rearrangement joins TRBV4-3 to TRBJ2-1; 11 positions match TRBD2. With 1 base clipped from V and 6 bases from J, the junction kept 5 bases outside the gene matches. Germline values: CDR1 LGHNA, CDR2 YSLEER. CDR3 length: 16 residues. CDR3 coding DNA: TGCGCCAGCAGCCAAGGGGGACTAGCGGCCTGCAATGAGCAGTTCTTC. This encodes CASSQGGLAACNEQFF.

This clonotype was detected ten times or more. The chain is built from TRBV5-1 and TRBJ2-5; unclear D gene. CDR1 SGHRS and CDR2 YFSETQ come from the germline V gene. The CDR3 is made up of 15 amino acids. V was pared by 0 bases and J by 2 bases, with 11 bases between. DNA of the CDR3: TGCGCCAGCAGCTTGGGGCAGAAAAATCAAGAGACCCAGTACTTC. Amino acid sequence: CASSLGQKNQETQYF.

This clonotype was counted many times. The rearrangement uses TRBV4-3 and TRBJ1-1; D remains ambiguous. With 0 bases removed from V and 0 bases from J, the gap between germline ends came to 11 bases. This CDR3 spans 16 amino acids. In germline, CDR1 is LGHNA, CDR2 YSLEER. The CDR3 region has the DNA TGCGCCAGCAGCCAAGATCTCCGGACTGTGAACACTGAAGCTTTCTTT. Amino acid sequence: CASSQDLRTVNTEAFF.

This clonotype was counted many times. V usage is TRBV6-1 and J usage is TRBJ1-1; D gene unclear. From germline, CDR1 is MNHNS and CDR2 SASEGT. Trimming shortened V by 5 bases and J by 1 base, and 8 bases separated the two germline ends. The CDR3 extends over 13 amino acids. The CDR3 sequence is CASSRNRNTEAFF. Written as DNA, the CDR3 is TGTGCCAGCAGTCGAAACCGGAACACTGAAGCTTTCTTT.

This rearrangement joins TRBV5-4 to TRBJ2-3, with D unresolved. The CDR3 runs to 11 residues. Germline V gene lookup returns CDR1 SGHNT and CDR2 YYREEE (reference sequence). The V end was cut by 9 bases, the J end by 5 bases, with 10 bases between. The CDR3 protein is CATRWGDTQYF. CDR3 nucleotide sequence: TGTGCCACTAGATGGGGAGATACGCAGTATTTT.

This clonotype was seen at least ten times. The chain employs TRBV14 and TRBJ2-1, with D tentatively TRBD2 (6 bases). V was shortened by 0 bases and J by 9 bases, with 6 bases between the two germline ends. CDR1 is SGHDN and CDR2 is FVKESK in the germline V gene. The CDR3 totals 12 residues. In DNA form, the CDR3 reads TGTGCCAGCAGCCAAGAGGAGGGTGAGCAGTTCTTC. It specifies CASSQEEGEQFF.

This clonotype has ten or more counts. The rearrangement uses TRBV7-2 and TRBJ2-1; D gene ambiguous. The CDR3 consists of 13 residues. Per the germline V gene, CDR1 is SGHTA and CDR2 is FQGNSA. Trimming removed 1 base from V and 4 bases from J, with 5 bases in between. In DNA, the CDR3 is TGTGCCAGCAGCTTAGTACCATACAATGAGCAGTTCTTC. It encodes CASSLVPYNEQFF.

This clonotype has ten or more counts. The chain has TRBV18 and TRBJ2-6, with 9 bases matching TRBD1. Germline trimming cut 7 bases from V and 0 bases from J; bases unmatched to any gene: 7. This CDR3 is 17 amino acids long. The germline CDR1 and CDR2 sequences are KGHSH and LQKENI. The CDR3: CASLQQGAGSGANVLTF. The CDR3 nucleotides read TGTGCCAGCTTACAACAGGGGGCTGGCTCTGGGGCCAACGTCCTGACTTTC.

This clonotype was picked up many times. This rearrangement joins TRBV5-1 to TRBJ1-4; tentatively, D is TRBD1 (5 bases). The V and J ends lost 0 bases and 5 bases respectively, with 20 bases between them. Per the germline V gene, CDR1 is SGHRS and CDR2 is YFSETQ. The CDR3 has 18 residues. CDR3 sequence reads: CASSLGPISRGTNEKLFF. The CDR3 DNA follows: TGCGCCAGCAGCTTGGGCCCGATATCGAGAGGGACGAATGAAAAACTGTTTTTT.

This clonotype was counted many times. The chain combines TRBV4-3 with TRBJ1-3; D unclear. CDR1 and CDR2 from the germline V gene are LGHNA and YSLEER. The CDR3 is 15 amino acids. Trimming left V 3 bases short and J 2 bases short, with 11 bases between. CDR3 in DNA: TGCGCCAGCAGCCACCTCCGGGGTACTGGAAACACCATATATTTT. Amino acid sequence: CASSHLRGTGNTIYF.

This clonotype occurred many times. The rearrangement links TRBV20-1 to TRBJ2-1, with D tentatively TRBD1 (5 bases). V was shortened by 6 bases and J by 7 bases, with 13 bases between the two germline ends. Germline CDR1 is DFQATT and CDR2 is SNEGSKA (reference sequence). CDR3 length: 12 residues. The CDR3 is CSARVLPNEQFF. The CDR3 DNA reads as TGCAGTGCCAGGGTATTGCCTAATGAGCAGTTCTTC.

V gene TRBV12-3 or TRBV12-4 combines with J gene TRBJ2-2, with TRBD2 as a possible D gene (7 bases). The CDR3 is 19 amino acids. Here the CDR3 DNA reads TGTACCTTCAGTTTTGCCCTGACGGGGGGCGTTGGGAACACCGGGGAGCTGTTTTTT. Translation: CTFSFALTGGVGNTGELFF.

V usage is TRBV7-2 and J usage is TRBJ1-4, with TRBD1 identical over 7 bases. The CDR3 extends over 15 amino acids. Trimming at V came to 5 bases and at J to 2 bases, leaving 5 bases not matched to a gene. The germline V gene has CDR1 SGHTA and CDR2 FQGNSA. For the CDR3, the DNA is TGTGCCAGCAGCCCGACAGGGCCCACTAATGAAAAACTGTTTTTT. It is translated as CASSPTGPTNEKLFF.

This clonotype was observed at least ten times. J is TRBJ2-7 and V is TRBV4-3; D not certain. This CDR3 contains 14 residues. V lost 1 base and J 4 bases, leaving 11 bases between the germline ends. CDR1 is LGHNA, CDR2 YSLEER, per germline. The CDR3 DNA sequence: TGCGCCAGCAGCCAAGCCTTTTCGGGTTACGAGCAGTACTTC. Its translation: CASSQAFSGYEQYF.

The sample holds many counts of this clonotype. The rearrangement uses TRBV12-3 or TRBV12-4 and TRBJ2-2; D perhaps matches TRBD2 (6 bases). V lost 7 bases, J lost 2 bases, and 20 bases lay in between. The CDR3 sequence is 17 residues long. The CDR3 region is CASTLAFLDYNTGELFF. CDR3 sequence (DNA): TGTGCCAGCACCTTGGCTTTTTTGGACTACAACACCGGGGAGCTGTTTTTT.

This clonotype was seen ten or more times. The rearrangement joins TRBV29-1 to TRBJ1-1; the match to TRBD1 covers 7 bases. The CDR3 consists of 15 residues. Germline trimming cut 2 bases from V and 1 base from J; bases unmatched to any gene: 7. Germline CDR1 is SQVTM and CDR2 is ANQGSEA. The DNA of the CDR3 is TGCAGCGTTGAACGACACGGGACAGCGAACACTGAAGCTTTCTTT. The encoded protein is CSVERHGTANTEAFF.

The V call is TRBV7-8, the J call TRBJ2-5; 7 positions match TRBD1. Germline lookup yields CDR1 SGHVS and CDR2 FQNEAQ. The V segment lost 5 bases and the J segment 5 bases; nucleotides outside the gene matches: 8. There are 14 residues in the CDR3. CDR3 sequence: CASSTRQGWETQYF. Written as DNA, the CDR3 is TGTGCCAGCAGCACCCGACAGGGTTGGGAGACCCAGTACTTC.

This clonotype was detected many times. This chain connects TRBV27 to TRBJ2-1; maybe TRBD2 (5 bases). This CDR3 is 15 amino acids long. CDR1 and CDR2 (germline): MNHEY, SMNVEV (reference sequence). The V and J ends lost 5 bases and 3 bases respectively, with 14 bases between them. CDR3 nucleotides: TGTGCCAGCAGTCCGACGGGGTCCCACTACAATGAGCAGTTCTTC. It translates to CASSPTGSHYNEQFF.

This clonotype has a count of ten or more. This chain uses TRBV12-3 or TRBV12-4 with TRBJ1-4, with D tentatively TRBD1 (6 bases). This CDR3 spans 14 amino acids. Trimming left V 4 bases short and J 6 bases short, with 12 bases between. CDR3 region: CASSSGDVDEKLFF. In DNA form, the CDR3 reads TGTGCCAGCAGTTCAGGGGATGTTGATGAAAAACTGTTTTTT.

This clonotype was detected ten times or more. V is TRBV29-1 and J is TRBJ2-7; 7 bases fit TRBD2. CDR1 SQVTM and CDR2 ANQGSEA come from the germline V gene. V lost 4 bases and J lost 2; bases outside the gene matches: 5. This CDR3 has 13 residues. CDR3 sequence: CSVVLAVTYEQYF. In DNA, the CDR3 is TGCAGCGTTGTCCTAGCGGTAACCTACGAGCAGTACTTC.

This clonotype appeared many times. This chain joins TRBV6-2 or TRBV6-3 and TRBJ2-7; 8 bases align to TRBD1. The CDR3 spans 16 residues. Germline V gene data show CDR1 as MNHEY and CDR2 as SVGEGT. V was pared by 6 bases and J by 2 bases, with 12 bases of the junction left unmatched. The CDR3 spells CASRRISGTGTYEQYF. The CDR3 DNA reads as TGTGCCAGCAGACGAATCTCCGGGACAGGAACCTACGAGCAGTACTTC.

In this sample, this clonotype turned up many times. This rearrangement joins TRBV25-1 to TRBJ2-3; TRBD2 aligns across 9 bases. CDR1 and CDR2 from the germline V gene are MGHDK and SYGVNS. This CDR3 has 16 amino acids. The J segment lost 2 bases and the V segment lost 3 bases, leaving 6 bases of the junction unmatched. CDR3 in amino acids: CASSEGGRGYTDTQYF. The CDR3 coding sequence is TGTGCCAGCAGTGAGGGCGGGAGGGGATACACAGATACGCAGTATTTT.